A selection of T cell receptor beta chains follows, all from one sample in a study of T cells after yellow fever vaccination. TCRdb re-analysed the 5' RACE reads in MiXCR, keeping a single row per CDR3 protein. Among some 670,000 distinct CDR3 sequences listed, around 12% were seen once. The sequenced sample was PBMCs, obtained on the day of the yellow fever booster vaccination. The receptors here all came from a man aged 25-40 years who received the YFV17D yellow fever vaccine. The conserved cysteine and the conserved F or W are not part of the CDR3 here.

TRBV20-1 SGGLAGHFYEQY
TRBV28 ASSPTPGGRSQETQY
TRBV23-1 ASSPEVLDDTQY
TRBV20-1 SARRLAGSDTQY
TRBV5-1 ASSDTTTGMNTQY
TRBV20-1 SAPSWAAVGNNEQF
TRBV9 ASSAYGGAETQY
TRBV6-1 ASMLTYFVF
TRBV7-9 ASSSEWGLAGLNEQF
TRBV24-1 ATSDPREVGAF
TRBV7-2 ASSYSEKTQY
TRBV6-2/TRBV6-3 ASSNKRDEQF
TRBV24-1 ATSGGTGELF
TRBV7-2 ASGQEYEQY
TRBV29-1 SVESGRMNTEAF
TRBV7-8 ASKFRSLPYNSPLH
TRBV30 AFGRGRGTEAF
TRBV12-3/TRBV12-4 ASAQFGRGTDTQY
TRBV20-1 SASGSTYEQY
TRBV4-3 ASSQKQFRTGELF
TRBV4-1 ASSQPGLAEETQY
TRBV20-1 SARLAGRRGTQY
TRBV20-1 SALAGGANTGELF
TRBV7-2 ASSQGTANEQY
TRBV19 ASSWVTRADTQY
TRBV11-2 ASSLGLRTDTQY
TRBV11-2 AISFSPSRLAGERSYEQY
TRBV9 ASATTGGDETQY
TRBV5-1 ASSFAEDTQY
TRBV5-1 ASSLNPGSSAETQY
TRBV20-1 SAPLAGRNTGELF
TRBV9 ASSVASILAGGYEQY
TRBV4-2 ASSQDEGLSGNTIY
TRBV6-1 ASRPLTSGANVLT
TRBV6-5 ASSYSIGYEQY
TRBV6-5 ASSFGSGGYEQY
TRBV3-1 ASSPTGNGNTIY